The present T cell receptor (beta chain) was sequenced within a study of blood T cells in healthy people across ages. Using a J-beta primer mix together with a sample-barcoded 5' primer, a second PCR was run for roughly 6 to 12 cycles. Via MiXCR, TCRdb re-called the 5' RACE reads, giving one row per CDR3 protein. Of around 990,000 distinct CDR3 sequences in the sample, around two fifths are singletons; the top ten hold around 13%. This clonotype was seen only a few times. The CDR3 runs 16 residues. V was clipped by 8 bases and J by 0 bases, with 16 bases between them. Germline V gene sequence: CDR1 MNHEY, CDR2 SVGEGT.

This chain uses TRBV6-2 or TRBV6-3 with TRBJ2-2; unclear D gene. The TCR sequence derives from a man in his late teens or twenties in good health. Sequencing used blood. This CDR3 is CASCPTSSSNTGELFF. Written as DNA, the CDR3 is TGTGCCAGCTGTCCGACGTCGTCTTCGAACACCGGGGAGCTGTTTTTT.